A single sample is the source of the 18 T cell receptor beta chains below, sequenced in a study of cytomegalovirus exposure and HLA in healthy donors. PCR amplification relied on 60 Vbeta primers (plus 13 Jbeta primers). Repertoires were generated with immunoSEQ multiplex PCR, while TCRdb's copy carries only in-frame clones and drops some. In the table there are around 190,000 clones, around 83% of which are singletons. Sequencing was done on a sample of PBMCs. Receptors originate from a man aged 35 to 55 in good health and CMV-seropositive.

This sequence joins TRBV7-2 and TRBJ1-1; D is uncertain. V was clipped by 6 bases and J by 2 bases, with 13 bases between them. This CDR3 comprises 14 residues. CDR1 is SGHTA, CDR2 FQGNSA, per germline. DNA of the CDR3: TGTGCCAGCAGGTTCCTAGCGAGTAACACTGAAGCTTTCTTT. It specifies CASRFLASNTEAFF.

The chain carries TRBV5-4 and TRBJ2-5; D is possibly TRBD1 (5 bases). The CDR3 length is 14 residues. Trimming removed 2 bases at V and 4 bases at J, with 12 bases between. The germline CDR1 and CDR2 sequences are SGHNT and YYREEE (reference sequence). The CDR3 loop is CASSLGAGRETQYF. The CDR3 nucleotides read TGTGCCAGCAGCTTAGGGGCAGGGCGAGAGACCCAGTACTTC.

The chain joins TRBV27 to TRBJ2-1; 7 bases line up with TRBD2. Germline V lookup: CDR1 MNHEY, CDR2 SMNVEV (reference sequence). The junction had 9 bases not matched to a gene; V was cut back by 1 base and J by 0 bases. The CDR3 length is 18 residues. CDR3 DNA sequence: TGTGCCAGCAGTTTATACGGGGGAGGGCAGAGCTCCTACAATGAGCAGTTCTTC. It specifies CASSLYGGGQSSYNEQFF.

This chain connects TRBV4-2 to TRBJ2-1; D is possibly TRBD2 (5 bases). Germline V gene lookup returns CDR1 LGHNA and CDR2 YNFKEQ. Trimming cost V 0 bases and J 2 bases, with 17 bases left between them. CDR3 length: 18 residues. CDR3 region: CASSQDLVRRGPYNEQFF. The CDR3 DNA reads TGTGCCAGCAGCCAAGATTTGGTAAGGAGAGGGCCCTACAATGAGCAGTTCTTC.

The chain couples TRBV5-5 to TRBJ2-3; D is unclear. CDR3 length: 14 amino acids. Trimming took off 0 bases at V and 2 bases at J, with 7 bases between the two ends. Germline assignment: CDR1 SGHKS and CDR2 YYEKEE (reference sequence). The CDR3 sequence: CASSLEPLTDTQYF. The CDR3 DNA follows: TGTGCCAGCAGCTTGGAGCCCCTCACAGATACGCAGTATTTT.

CDR3 sequence reads: CASSLAPPGQGAADTQYF. The CDR3 DNA follows: TGTGCCAGCAGCTTAGCGCCGCCCGGACAGGGGGCCGCAGATACGCAGTATTTT. The rearrangement links TRBV7-6 to TRBJ2-3; 11 positions match TRBD1. The junction had 9 bases not matched to a gene; V was cut back by 0 bases and J by 4 bases. Germline loops: CDR1 SGHVS, CDR2 FNYEAQ. The CDR3 is 18 residues long.

The CDR3 loop is CASLKQGTLSGANVLTF. The CDR3 nucleotides are TGTGCCAGTCTGAAACAGGGGACCCTCTCTGGGGCCAACGTCCTGACTTTC. The chain recombines TRBV27 with TRBJ2-6, with TRBD1 identical over 7 bases. Germline V gene data show CDR1 as MNHEY and CDR2 as SMNVEV (reference sequence). The junction had 11 bases not matched to a gene; V was cut back by 9 bases and J by 0 bases. This CDR3 contains 17 residues.

This clone was picked up one time. V and J are TRBV4-1 and TRBJ2-1; weak D call: TRBD1 (5 bases). The germline gives CDR1 MGHRA, CDR2 YSYEKL. The CDR3 length is 15 residues. The germline V and J ends were trimmed by 2 bases and 5 bases, with 13 bases remaining between them. CDR3 coding DNA: TGCGCCAGCAGCCAACCCGACAGACTTAACAATGAGCAGTTCTTC. This translates into CASSQPDRLNNEQFF.

J is TRBJ2-1 and V is TRBV30; 14 nucleotides match TRBD2. CDR3 length: 17 residues. Germline V gene lookup returns CDR1 GTSNPN and CDR2 SVGIG (reference sequence). J lost 8 bases, V lost 3 bases, and 12 bases had no gene match. DNA of the CDR3: TGTGCCTGGAGAGTCCCGGGACTAGCGGGAGTCGGCGATGAGCAGTTCTTC. This sequence encodes CAWRVPGLAGVGDEQFF.

V gene TRBV2 combines with J gene TRBJ1-2; 7 nucleotides line up with TRBD1. Per germline, CDR1 SNHLY and CDR2 FYNNEI. This CDR3 has 13 amino acids. Trimming at V came to 1 base and at J to 8 bases, leaving 4 bases not matched to a gene. The DNA for the CDR3 is TGTGCCAGCAGTGAAGGACAGGGCTGGGGCTACACCTTC. This sequence encodes CASSEGQGWGYTF.

This sequence joins TRBV5-3 and TRBJ2-5, with 8 bases that match TRBD2. TRBV5-3 is assigned to the ORF class and has an uncertain function. The CDR3 has 14 amino acids. With 0 bases clipped from V and 3 bases from J, the junction kept 1 base outside the gene matches. The CDR3 DNA reads as TGTGCCAGAAGCTTGGAACTAGCGGAAGAGACCCAGTACTTC. This sequence encodes CARSLELAEETQYF.

As to this clone: Other nucleotide sequences from this sample produce the same CDR3. Here the CDR3 reads CASSLEASGSYEQYF. The CDR3 DNA follows: TGCGCCAGCAGCCTGGAGGCTAGCGGGAGCTACGAGCAGTACTTC. This sequence joins TRBV5-1 and TRBJ2-7; 10 nucleotides match TRBD2. This CDR3 contains 15 residues. V was pared by 4 bases and J by 3 bases, with 7 bases of the junction left unmatched. The germline V gene has CDR1 SGHRS and CDR2 YFSETQ. The variable domain in full, with the rest retrieved from reference TRBV5-1 and TRBJ2-7, is KAGVTQTPRYLIKTRGQQVTLSCSPISGHRSVSWYQQTPGQGLQFLFEYFSETQRNKGNFPGRFSGRQFSNSRSEMNVSTLELGDSALYLCASSLEASGSYEQYFGPGTRLTVT.

The chain combines TRBV6-1 with TRBJ1-5, with a tentative D call TRBD1 (6 bases). V lost 0 bases and J lost 0, with 15 bases in between. The CDR3 contains 18 residues. Looked up from germline, CDR1 is MNHNS and CDR2 is SASEGT. DNA for the CDR3: TGTGCCAGCAGTGAAGCGCTTCAGGACAGCGTTAGCAATCAGCCCCAGCATTTT. This sequence encodes CASSEALQDSVSNQPQHF.

V is TRBV5-6 and J is TRBJ2-2, with 8 bases fitting TRBD2. Per germline, CDR1 SGHDT and CDR2 YYEEEE. The CDR3 sequence is 16 residues long. The V and J ends lost 5 bases and 1 base, in that order; junction bases with no gene match: 7. The CDR3 region has the DNA TGTGCCAGCAGTTACCCGGGGGGGCGGAACACCGGGGAGCTGTTTTTT. Amino acid sequence: CASSYPGGRNTGELFF.

This clone was detected once. The chain uses TRBV5-4 and TRBJ1-1; D gene ambiguous. In germline, CDR1 is SGHNT, CDR2 YYREEE (reference sequence). V was cut by 4 bases and J by 1 base, with 11 bases left in between. The CDR3 contains 14 residues. CDR3: CASSGGSPNTEAFF. CDR3 nucleotide sequence: TGTGCCAGCAGCGGCGGGAGCCCGAACACTGAAGCTTTCTTT. Supplemented by reference TRBV5-4 and TRBJ1-1, the full variable domain reads ETGVTQSPTHLIKTRGQQVTLRCSSQSGHNTVSWYQQALGQGPQFIFQYYREEENGRGNFPPRFSGLQFPNYSSELNVNALELDDSALYLCASSGGSPNTEAFFGQGTRLTVV.

The chain employs TRBV5-4 and TRBJ2-2, with TRBD2 identical over 12 bases. The CDR3 has 18 amino acids. CDR1 is SGHNT and CDR2 is YYREEE in the germline V gene (reference sequence). Unmatched junction bases numbered 7, after V lost 4 bases and J lost 0 bases. Here the CDR3 reads CASSPRTSGTANTGELFF. The CDR3 bases are TGTGCCAGCAGCCCGAGGACTAGCGGGACCGCGAACACCGGGGAGCTGTTTTTT.

The CDR3: CASTWDIRFNGYTF. In DNA form, the CDR3 reads TGTGCCAGTACTTGGGACATAAGATTCAATGGCTACACCTTC. This rearrangement joins TRBV19 to TRBJ1-2; tentative D call: TRBD1 (6 bases). The CDR3 is 14 residues long. V was cut by 7 bases and J by 6 bases, with 18 bases left in between. Germline V lookup: CDR1 LNHDA, CDR2 SQIVND (reference sequence). Using reference TRBV19 and TRBJ1-2 for the parts outside the CDR3, the full variable domain is DGGITQSPKYLFRKEGQNVTLSCEQNLNHDAMYWYRQDPGQGLRLIYYSQIVNDFQKGDIAEGYSVSREKKESFPLTVTSAQKNPTAFYLCASTWDIRFNGYTFGSGTRLTVV.

The chain employs TRBV10-3 and TRBJ1-2, with TRBD1 matching 7 bases. CDR3 length equals 15 residues. Trimming took 2 bases from V and 2 from J; bases not matched to a gene: 5. In germline, CDR1 is ENHRY, CDR2 SYGVKD. The CDR3 nucleotides read TGTGCCATCAGTGAGCTTCTGGACAGGAACTATGGCTACACCTTC. It codes for CAISELLDRNYGYTF.